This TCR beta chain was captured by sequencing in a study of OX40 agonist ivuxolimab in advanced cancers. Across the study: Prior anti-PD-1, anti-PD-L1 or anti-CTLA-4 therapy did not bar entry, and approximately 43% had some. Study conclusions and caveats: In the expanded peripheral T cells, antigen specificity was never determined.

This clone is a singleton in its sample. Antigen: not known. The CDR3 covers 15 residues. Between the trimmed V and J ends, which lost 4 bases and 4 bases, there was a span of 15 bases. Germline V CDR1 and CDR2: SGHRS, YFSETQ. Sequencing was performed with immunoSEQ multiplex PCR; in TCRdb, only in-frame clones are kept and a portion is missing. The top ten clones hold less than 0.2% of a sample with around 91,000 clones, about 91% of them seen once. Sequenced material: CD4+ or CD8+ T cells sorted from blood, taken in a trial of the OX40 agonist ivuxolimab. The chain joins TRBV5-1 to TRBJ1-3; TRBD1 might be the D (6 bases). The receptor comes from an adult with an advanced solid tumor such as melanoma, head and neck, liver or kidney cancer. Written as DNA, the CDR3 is TGCGCCAGCAGCCGGGACACTGGAGGCGGAAACACCATATATTTT. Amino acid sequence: CASSRDTGGGNTIYF.